This TCR beta chain was documented in a study of shared clonotypes between healthy human individuals. Genomic DNA (from each subset) was split evenly across several immunoSEQ plates. Loaded into unsorted PBMC replicate PCRs was around 330 ng DNA, roughly 30,000 T cell genomes. Sequencing used immunoSEQ multiplex PCR; TCRdb keeps in-frame clones, though not all of them. The data hold about 490,000 clones, with roughly four fifths observed a single time. Sequenced material: PBMCs. This clonotype originated in a woman between 40 and 50 years old in good health. Some clones in this sample may be carry-over from other donors' samples.

CDR3 bases: TGTGCCAGCAGTCCACCCCAGGGGTACTATGGCTACACCTTC. Its protein product is CASSPPQGYYGYTF. The V call is TRBV6-7, the J call TRBJ1-2, with D maybe TRBD1 (6 bases). TRBV6-7 is an ORF, with its function uncertain. This CDR3 spans 14 amino acids. V was cut by 5 bases and J by 3 bases, with 13 bases left in between.